A selection of T cell receptor beta chains follows, all from one sample in a study of blood T cell repertoires in COVID-19. Clones were read by immunoSEQ multiplex PCR, and TCRdb kept only the in-frame ones, dropping some. The table records around 250,000 clones, approximately 82% of them present only once. Sequenced input: PBMCs or T cells enriched from blood (not recorded which). The receptors were gathered from a man aged 35-49 years who had been exposed to COVID-19. The CDR3 runs from the conserved cysteine through the conserved F or W. The order of the fields is CDR3 protein, V gene, clone size, CDR3 length, J gene. Size tells how often a clone was seen (once, few, many) or the class of an expanded clone, and some rows leave it out.

CDR3: CAYNRQNEKLFF
V: TRBV30
size: once
length: 12
J: TRBJ1-4

CDR3: CASSIARARYTDTQYF
V: TRBV19
size: -
length: 16
J: TRBJ2-3

CDR3: CATSPPDRSYGYTF
V: TRBV15
size: -
length: 14
J: TRBJ1-2

CDR3: CASRRQGYSPLHF
V: TRBV27
size: -
length: 13
J: TRBJ1-6

CDR3: CASSMTGGRQPQHF
V: TRBV6-6
size: -
length: 14
J: TRBJ1-5

CDR3: CASSPVGTSSDTQYF
V: TRBV11-3
size: -
length: 15
J: TRBJ2-3

CDR3: CASSLEETGHYEQYF
V: TRBV7-2
size: -
length: 15
J: TRBJ2-7

CDR3: CASSLTPGQGNEKLFF
V: TRBV5-1
size: once
length: 16
J: TRBJ1-4

CDR3: CASSFQTGNTEAFF
V: TRBV11-2
size: -
length: 14
J: TRBJ1-1

CDR3: CASTSLSGNTIYF
V: TRBV6-5
size: -
length: 13
J: TRBJ1-3

CDR3: CASSSGTSVAYEQYF
V: TRBV5-1
size: -
length: 15
J: TRBJ2-7

CDR3: CASSQDGVRSQPQHF
V: TRBV3-1/TRBV3-2
size: -
length: 15
J: TRBJ1-5

CDR3: CATSDTREARNEQFF
V: TRBV24-1
size: -
length: 15
J: TRBJ2-1

CDR3: CATSSRLGSYEQYF
V: TRBV15
size: -
length: 14
J: TRBJ2-7

CDR3: CALTFGRDSTDTQYF
V: TRBV30
size: few
length: 15
J: TRBJ2-3

CDR3: CASSPLGGGAATGELFF
V: TRBV5-4
size: -
length: 17
J: TRBJ2-2

CDR3: CASSEQVLSKEKLFF
V: TRBV6-1
size: -
length: 15
J: TRBJ1-4

CDR3: CASGVERPQHF
V: TRBV10-2
size: -
length: 11
J: TRBJ1-5

CDR3: CAIRPRGDTEAFF
V: TRBV10-3
size: -
length: 13
J: TRBJ1-1

CDR3: CASSLGHSYGYTF
V: TRBV5-1
size: -
length: 13
J: TRBJ1-2